A single count supports the clone carrying this T cell receptor beta chain. During active infection, Seattle patients enrolled and were then monitored through disease. This sample is drawn from a study of blood T cell repertoires in COVID-19. Study in general: The origin of the acute and convalescent COVID-19 samples was the United States, Italy and Spain. The analysed material was cDNA or gDNA that came from T cells, B-cell-depleted T cells, or PBMCs.

The CDR3 runs to 12 residues. Trimming took 4 bases from V and 7 from J, leaving 10 bases between them. Study processing details: Scientists estimated how many nucleated cells there were by amplifying reference gene primers. Method: immunoSEQ multiplex PCR; TCRdb's copy keeps in-frame clones and lacks some. D and trimming come from the DNA, and the V and J calls and clone size come from that table. The sample holds around 150,000 clones, 80% to 85% seen once. This receptor was obtained from a man aged 30 to 45 with COVID-19, enrolled during active disease. The sample consisted of peripheral blood. The chain is built from TRBV12-3 or TRBV12-4 and TRBJ1-2; a weak D match, TRBD1 (6 bases). CDR3 bases: TGTGCCAGCAGTTCAGGGGAGGGTGGCTACACCTTC. Protein sequence: CASSSGEGGYTF.